The 15 T cell receptor beta chains below were found in one sample sequenced in a study of post-analysis software for immune sequencing data. Each TCR beta cDNA library carried unique molecular identifiers. TCRdb analysed the PCR reads with MiXCR anew, one entry per CDR3 protein. The table shows over 700,000 distinct CDR3 sequences, with 25% to 30% occurring only once. Which antigens these TCRs recognize remains unknown. Study-wide points: Five TRBV segments, including TRBV5-6, TRBV5-1 and TRBV20-1, were more frequent in patients than controls.

Sequencing input: blood. The receptors derive from a girl aged 5-17 years with multiple sclerosis.

In this sample, this clonotype turned up many times. This rearrangement joins TRBV7-2 to TRBJ2-5, with a tentative D call TRBD1 (6 bases). Germline V CDR1 and CDR2: SGHTA, FQGNSA. Trimming pared 3 bases from V and 5 bases from J, leaving 13 bases between. The CDR3 extends over 14 amino acids. The CDR3 sequence: CASSLGQGWETQYF. The CDR3 DNA follows: TGTGCCAGCAGCTTGGGTCAGGGGTGGGAGACCCAGTACTTC.

This chain links TRBV10-1 with TRBJ2-2; TRBD2 might be the D (6 bases). The CDR3 extends over 14 amino acids. Germline values: CDR1 WNHNN, CDR2 SYGVQD (reference sequence). Trimming removed 7 bases at V and 0 bases at J, with 9 bases between. CDR3 protein: CASMRGTNTGELFF. The DNA of the CDR3 is TGCGCCAGCATGCGGGGAACGAACACCGGGGAGCTGTTTTTT.

This clonotype was detected a few times. The gene calls are TRBV7-9 and TRBJ2-1; 7 nucleotides agree with TRBD2. V shed 1 base, J shed 0 bases, and the junction held 3 bases outside the gene matches. The germline gives CDR1 SEHNR, CDR2 FQNEAQ (reference sequence). This CDR3 has 16 residues. The CDR3 coding sequence is TGTGCCAGCAGCTTAGATGGCGGGAGCTCCTACAATGAGCAGTTCTTC. It translates to CASSLDGGSSYNEQFF. Combining the CDR3 with reference TRBV7-9 and TRBJ2-1 gives the whole variable domain DTGVSQNPRHKITKRGQNVTFRCDPISEHNRLYWYRQTLGQGPEFLTYFQNEAQLEKSRLLSDRFSAERPKGSFSTLEIQRTEQGDSAMYLCASSLDGGSSYNEQFFGPGTRLTVL.

The chain joins TRBV7-2 to TRBJ2-4; 7 bases are shared with TRBD1. CDR3 length equals 14 residues. With V trimmed by 3 bases and J by 9 bases, 8 bases remained unmatched. CDR1 and CDR2 from the germline V gene are SGHTA and FQGNSA. CDR3 loop: CASSFTLRDSIQYF. Here the CDR3 DNA reads TGTGCCAGCAGCTTTACGCTCCGGGACAGCATTCAGTACTTC.

In this sample, this clonotype turned up a few times. The chain has TRBV5-1 and TRBJ1-1; TRBD1 might be the D (6 bases). This CDR3 region has 15 residues. V gave up 0 bases and J gave up 3 bases, with 12 bases separating them. Germline values: CDR1 SGHRS, CDR2 YFSETQ. CDR3 in DNA: TGCGCCAGCAGCTTGGGTGGGGGGCGCGACACTGAAGCTTTCTTT. Encoded protein: CASSLGGGRDTEAFF.

J is TRBJ2-5 and V is TRBV20-1; the D gene is possibly TRBD2 (6 bases). CDR1 and CDR2 (germline): DFQATT, SNEGSKA (reference sequence). The CDR3 sequence is 12 residues long. For the CDR3, the DNA is TGCAGGGCCCCAGGGATTAGAGGAGGGCAGTACTTC. Translation: CRAPGIRGGQYF.

This clonotype was seen a few times. The gene calls are TRBV29-1 and TRBJ2-1; the D gene is possibly TRBD1 (6 bases). The CDR3 runs to 11 residues. Germline V CDR1 and CDR2: SQVTM, ANQGSEA. Trimming took 7 bases from V and 7 from J, leaving 11 bases between them. CDR3 coding DNA: TGCAGCGGGGAGAGGGGGAATGAGCAGTTCTTC. This encodes CSGERGNEQFF.

This clonotype has at least ten counts. The chain links TRBV3-1 to TRBJ2-1; D remains unclear. CDR3 length: 17 amino acids. V lost 0 bases to trimming and J lost 5 bases, with 17 bases between them. Per germline, CDR1 LGHDT and CDR2 YNNKEL (reference sequence). This chain's CDR3 is CASSQETMKHGDNEQFF. CDR3 nucleotide sequence: TGTGCCAGCAGCCAAGAGACAATGAAGCATGGGGACAATGAGCAGTTCTTC.

J is TRBJ2-2 and V is TRBV10-3; possibly TRBD1 or TRBD2 for D (7 bases each). Germline V CDR1 and CDR2: ENHRY, SYGVKD. The V gene lost 6 bases and the J gene lost 5 bases, with 19 bases spanning the gap. The CDR3 runs to 16 residues. The chain's CDR3 is CAIRPNDREGTGELFF. The DNA for the CDR3 is TGTGCCATCAGACCCAATGACAGGGAGGGGACCGGGGAGCTGTTTTTT.

The sample holds a few counts of this clonotype. The J gene is TRBJ1-4, the V gene TRBV6-5; unclear D gene. The CDR3 extends over 15 amino acids. The germline CDR1 and CDR2 sequences are MNHEY and SVGAGI. Trimming took 0 bases from V and 7 from J, leaving 12 bases between them. CDR3 sequence: CASSYSESVGEKLFF. DNA of the CDR3: TGTGCCAGCAGTTACTCGGAGTCAGTTGGTGAAAAACTGTTTTTT.

This chain connects TRBV12-5 to TRBJ1-1; 9 bases align to TRBD1. This CDR3 has 13 residues. Germline lookup yields CDR1 LGHNT and CDR2 FRNRAP. J was trimmed by 6 bases and V by 7 bases; bases with no gene match: 6. The CDR3 here is CASASDRGAEAFF. DNA for the CDR3: TGTGCTAGTGCTAGCGACAGGGGGGCTGAAGCTTTCTTT.

CDR3 sequence (DNA): TGTGCCAGCAGAGGTATATCCGGGAACTTCGGGGAGCAGTACTTC. Residues: CASRGISGNFGEQYF. V is TRBV28 and J is TRBJ2-7; tentative D call: TRBD2 (5 bases). The germline V gene encodes CDR1 MDHEN and CDR2 SYDVKM. V was pared by 6 bases and J by 7 bases, with 22 bases between. This CDR3 has 15 residues.

In this sample, this clonotype turned up a few times. The chain carries TRBV7-8 and TRBJ1-2, with D perhaps TRBD1 (5 bases). V was cut by 5 bases and J by 8 bases, with 15 bases left in between. Germline-derived CDR1 and CDR2 are SGHVS and FQNEAQ. The CDR3 is 13 residues long. The CDR3 DNA reads TGTGCCAGCAGCCCGCCGGGGGTGGAGGGCTACACCTTC. Its protein product is CASSPPGVEGYTF.

On this clonotype itself: At one boundary the junction diverges from the germline segment, which might be a read error. The chain joins TRBV7-2 to TRBJ2-7; weak D call: TRBD1 (5 bases). Germline V gene data show CDR1 as SGHTA and CDR2 as FQGNSA. CDR3 length equals 14 residues. For the CDR3, the DNA is TGTGCCAGCAGCTTAGCCCAGGGTTCCTACGAGCAGAACTTC. Its translation is CASSLAQGSYEQNF.

This rearrangement joins TRBV6-6 to TRBJ2-3; no clear D. The V end lost 2 bases, the J end lost 2 bases, and 8 bases lay between the germline ends. Germline V gene lookup returns CDR1 MNHNY and CDR2 SVGAGI (reference sequence). There are 14 residues in the CDR3. This CDR3 reads CASSYGQYTDTQYF. CDR3 DNA sequence: TGTGCCAGCAGTTACGGGCAGTACACAGATACGCAGTATTTT.